This paragraph covers one T cell receptor (beta chain) sequence. This CDR3 comprises 12 residues. V was shortened by 2 bases and J by 8 bases, with 6 bases between the two germline ends. CDR1 and CDR2 from the germline V gene are PRHDT and FYEKMQ (reference sequence). This entry comes from a study of blood T cell repertoires in COVID-19. Methods used by the authors: Nucleated cell counts were estimated from reference gene primer amplification. Repertoires were generated with immunoSEQ multiplex PCR, while TCRdb's copy carries only in-frame clones and drops some. V and J calls and clone size come straight from that table; D and trimming were deduced from the DNA. The sample holds around 150,000 clones, 85% to 90% seen once.

The source material was PBMCs or T cells enriched from blood (not recorded which). The chain uses TRBV13 and TRBJ2-2; tentative D call: TRBD1 (5 bases). This clonotype originated in a woman aged 50 to 65 who had recovered from COVID-19. The CDR3 sequence is CASSLRGGELFF. The CDR3 DNA follows: TGTGCCAGCAGCTTAAGGGGTGGGGAGCTGTTTTTT.